The 27 T cell receptor beta chains below come from one sample, sequenced in a study of post-analysis software for immune sequencing data (dated by TCRdb to the mid-2010s). Here is what the overall study found, with its caveats: Significantly higher frequencies in patients than in controls were found for roughly 5 TRBV segments, including TRBV5-6, TRBV5-1 and TRBV20-1.

Library preparation employed PCR. Sequencing used an Illumina HiSeq 2500. To reduce PCR and sequencing biases, unique molecular identifiers were incorporated into the TCR beta cDNA libraries. Starting from the raw public reads, TCRdb applied fastp trimming at Q25, assembled clones with MiXCR and retained in-frame beta chains. One record per CDR3 amino acid sequence lists the most common genes and DNA. The sample table holds hundreds of thousands of distinct CDR3 sequences, of which 55% to 70% were seen once. The leading ten clones occupy approximately 10% of the sample. These TCRs' antigens remain unknown. The specimen was blood. The source is a girl under 10 years old with multiple sclerosis.

V gene TRBV5-5 combines with J gene TRBJ1-1; D possibly corresponds to TRBD1 (5 bases). Between the trimmed V and J ends, which lost 3 bases and 1 base, there was a span of 13 bases. The germline CDR1 and CDR2 sequences are SGHKS and YYEKEE (reference sequence). This CDR3 spans 15 amino acids. The CDR3: CASSSADNPNTEAFF. The CDR3 DNA reads as TGTGCCAGCAGCTCGGCGGACAATCCGAACACTGAAGCTTTCTTT. Based on the CDR3 plus reference TRBV5-5 and TRBJ1-1, the full variable domain is DAGVTQSPTHLIKTRGQQVTLRCSPISGHKSVSWYQQVLGQGPQFIFQYYEKEERGRGNFPDRFSARQFPNYSSELNVNALLLGDSALYLCASSSADNPNTEAFFGQGTRLTVV.

The J gene is TRBJ2-1, the V gene TRBV5-6; maybe TRBD1 (5 bases). The CDR3 runs to 13 residues. V gave up 4 bases and J gave up 5 bases, with 10 bases separating them. CDR1 SGHDT and CDR2 YYEEEE come from the germline V gene. Written as DNA, the CDR3 is TGTGCCAGCAGCCAGGACACAGACAATGAGCAGTTCTTC. Translated, it gives CASSQDTDNEQFF.

The rearrangement uses TRBV15 and TRBJ1-2; the D gene is possibly TRBD1 (6 bases). With 1 base removed from V and 4 bases from J, the gap between germline ends came to 13 bases. Germline CDR1 reads LNHNV; CDR2 reads YYDKDF (reference sequence). This CDR3 region has 15 residues. The CDR3 DNA is TGTGCCACCAGCAGAGCTAGACAGGCGGGCTATGGCTACACCTTC. Its protein product is CATSRARQAGYGYTF.

The chain has TRBV7-9 and TRBJ2-7; D ambiguous. This CDR3 is built from 12 residues. Germline CDR1 is SEHNR and CDR2 is FQNEAQ (reference sequence). V lost 1 base, J lost 5 bases, and 6 bases lay in between. As DNA, the CDR3 is TGTGCCAGCAGCTTAGGATACGACGAGCAGTACTTC. This codes for CASSLGYDEQYF.

The genes are TRBV7-2 and TRBJ2-5; D may be TRBD2 (5 bases). The germline CDR1 and CDR2 sequences are SGHTA and FQGNSA. The V end lost 3 bases, the J end lost 4 bases, and 15 bases lay between the germline ends. The CDR3 is made up of 15 amino acids. The CDR3 DNA follows: TGTGCCAGCAGCTTTACGGAGGTAACCCGAGAGACCCAGTACTTC. Translation gives CASSFTEVTRETQYF.

This chain uses TRBV5-1 with TRBJ1-5; no clear D gene. The V end lost 1 base, the J end lost 6 bases, and 11 bases lay between the germline ends. CDR3 size: 14 residues. Germline values: CDR1 SGHRS, CDR2 YFSETQ. This CDR3 reads CASSLYPSRQPQHF. CDR3 DNA sequence: TGCGCCAGCAGCTTGTATCCTTCTCGTCAGCCCCAGCATTTT.

This clonotype came up a few times. This rearrangement joins TRBV29-1 to TRBJ1-2; 10 bases agree with TRBD1. The CDR3 has 13 residues. CDR1 is SQVTM, CDR2 ANQGSEA, per germline. V lost 4 bases to trimming and J lost 5 bases; unmatched junction nucleotides: 4. The CDR3 DNA sequence: TGCAGCGTTGGACAGGGGGCGGGTTATGGCTACACCTTC. Translating it yields CSVGQGAGYGYTF. Based on the CDR3 plus reference TRBV29-1 and TRBJ1-2, the full variable domain is SAVISQKPSRDICQRGTSLTIQCQVDSQVTMMFWYRQQPGQSLTLIATANQGSEATYESGFVIDKFPISRPNLTFSTLTVSNMSPEDSSIYLCSVGQGAGYGYTFGSGTRLTVV.

The rearrangement links TRBV5-1 to TRBJ1-2, with D perhaps matching TRBD1 (5 bases). From germline, CDR1 is SGHRS and CDR2 YFSETQ. This CDR3 spans 17 amino acids. V dropped 0 bases and J dropped 1 base, with 16 bases sitting between them. The CDR3 loop reads CASSLAQDSNVNYGYTF. In nucleotides, the CDR3 is TGCGCCAGCAGCTTGGCCCAAGACAGCAACGTTAACTATGGCTACACCTTC.

The chain uses TRBV20-1 and TRBJ2-3, with D perhaps TRBD2 (6 bases). Trimming pared 3 bases from V and 0 bases from J, leaving 13 bases between. CDR3 size: 15 residues. The germline CDR1 and CDR2 sequences are DFQATT and SNEGSKA (reference sequence). DNA for the CDR3: TGCAGTGCTAGGGCACCGGGACTGAGCACAGATACGCAGTATTTT. Translation: CSARAPGLSTDTQYF.

This clonotype was recorded a few times. The chain links TRBV5-8 to TRBJ2-7; a weak D match, TRBD1 (6 bases). Germline V CDR1 and CDR2: SGHTS, YDEGEE. Trimming stripped 0 bases from V and 5 bases from J, with 9 bases between. The CDR3 totals 13 residues. CDR3 sequence (DNA): TGTGCCAGCAGCTTGGGGGGGCATAACGAGCAGTACTTC. Amino acid sequence: CASSLGGHNEQYF.

This clonotype occurred once. This chain connects TRBV9 to TRBJ2-2, with 7 bases aligning to TRBD2. The CDR3 totals 16 residues. V lost 3 bases and J lost 7; bases outside the gene matches: 12. From germline, CDR1 is SGDLS and CDR2 YYNGEE. The CDR3 here is CASSADPGLPSGELFF. The CDR3 coding sequence is TGTGCCAGCAGCGCGGATCCGGGACTACCAAGCGGGGAGCTGTTTTTT.

The rearrangement links TRBV10-3 to TRBJ2-1, with 10 bases matching TRBD2. CDR1 is ENHRY, CDR2 SYGVKD, per germline. This CDR3 region has 16 residues. The V gene end was trimmed by 3 bases and the J gene end by 4 bases; junction bases not matched to a gene: 6. The CDR3 DNA follows: TGTGCCATCAGTGACTCTAGCGGGGGATCATACAATGAGCAGTTCTTC. Protein product: CAISDSSGGSYNEQFF.

The chain carries TRBV29-1 and TRBJ2-5; TRBD1 might be the D (6 bases). V gave up 3 bases and J gave up 5 bases, with 16 bases separating them. CDR3 length: 14 residues. The germline CDR1 and CDR2 sequences are SQVTM and ANQGSEA. The CDR3 spells CSVDVAGERETQYF. The CDR3 nucleotides are TGCAGCGTTGATGTGGCAGGGGAGAGGGAGACCCAGTACTTC.

CDR3 coding DNA: TGCAGCGCACTACAGGGGAGAGAGCCATACGAGCAGTACTTC. It specifies CSALQGREPYEQYF. The chain links TRBV29-1 to TRBJ2-7; 7 nucleotides line up with TRBD1. Germline values: CDR1 SQVTM, CDR2 ANQGSEA. V lost 7 bases and J lost 4; bases outside the gene matches: 13. The CDR3 runs 14 residues.

This clonotype has only one observation. V gene TRBV5-1 combines with J gene TRBJ2-4; 8 nucleotides agree with TRBD2. With the DNA end fitting TRBJ2-7 better, the J assignment may be wrong. The CDR3 length is 13 residues. CDR1 and CDR2 from the germline V gene are SGHRS and YFSETQ. Here the CDR3 reads CASSTSGRYEQYF. Here the CDR3 DNA reads TGCGCCAGCAGCACTAGCGGACGCTACGAGCAGTACTTC.

This clonotype has only one observation. V usage is TRBV13 and J usage is TRBJ2-3; 8 nucleotides align to TRBD2. This CDR3 is built from 17 residues. Per germline, CDR1 PRHDT and CDR2 FYEKMQ (reference sequence). The V segment lost 4 bases and the J segment 0 bases; nucleotides outside the gene matches: 9. The CDR3 sequence: CASSSLTSGPSTDTQYF. The CDR3 coding sequence is TGTGCCAGCAGCTCACTCACTAGCGGACCGAGCACAGATACGCAGTATTTT.

The chain links TRBV7-2 to TRBJ2-3; TRBD2 is a possible D gene (5 bases). The CDR3 totals 17 residues. Between the trimmed V and J ends, which lost 2 bases and 2 bases, there was a span of 17 bases. The V gene's germline CDR1 is SGHTA and CDR2 FQGNSA. CDR3 nucleotide sequence: TGTGCCAGCAGCTTAAATTCGGGATTAGCGAACACAGATACGCAGTATTTT. Amino acids: CASSLNSGLANTDTQYF. Full variable domain (rest looked up from reference TRBV7-2 and TRBJ2-3): GAGVSQSPSNKVTEKGKDVELRCDPISGHTALYWYRQSLGQGLEFLIYFQGNSAPDKSGLPSDRFSAERTGGSVSTLTIQRTQQEDSAVYLCASSLNSGLANTDTQYFGPGTRLTVL.

This chain joins TRBV7-2 and TRBJ2-1; TRBD1 might be the D (6 bases). Trimming removed 5 bases at V and 2 bases at J, with 10 bases between. Germline V gives CDR1 SGHTA, CDR2 FQGNSA. This CDR3 region has 14 residues. The CDR3 spells CASSTGQTYNEQFF. Here the CDR3 DNA reads TGTGCCAGCAGCACCGGACAGACCTACAATGAGCAGTTCTTC.

This chain connects TRBV10-3 to TRBJ1-1; D is possibly TRBD1 (6 bases). The CDR3 length is 11 residues. V lost 7 bases and J lost 8, with 11 bases in between. Germline-derived CDR1 and CDR2 are ENHRY and SYGVKD. The CDR3: CAIIFGTEAFF. In DNA, the CDR3 is TGTGCCATCATTTTCGGGACAGAAGCTTTCTTT.

V and J are TRBV5-1 and TRBJ2-1, with D perhaps given as TRBD1 or TRBD2 (5 bases each). The V and J ends lost 0 bases and 10 bases respectively, with 23 bases between them. The CDR3 runs to 17 residues. Germline-derived CDR1 and CDR2 are SGHRS and YFSETQ. The CDR3 nucleotides are TGCGCCAGCAGCTTGGCATTCGCGGAGCCCTACGGGGCGGAGCAGTTCTTC. This gives the protein CASSLAFAEPYGAEQFF.

V is TRBV12-3 or TRBV12-4 and J is TRBJ2-5, with D maybe TRBD2 (6 bases). The CDR3 length is 13 residues. Deletions cut 6 bases from V and 11 bases from J, with 19 bases between. This chain's CDR3 is CASSPSGSGEQYF. CDR3 nucleotide sequence: TGTGCCAGCAGCCCGTCGGGCTCGGGGGAGCAGTACTTC.

The chain is built from TRBV24-1 and TRBJ2-1, with a possible D match to TRBD1 (5 bases). The CDR3 totals 15 residues. Germline CDR1 and CDR2: KGHDR and SFDVKD. Trimming stripped 0 bases from V and 3 bases from J, with 8 bases between. The CDR3 bases are TGTGCCACCAGTGATTTGGGCAGGGACTACAATGAGCAGTTCTTC. It specifies CATSDLGRDYNEQFF.

The J gene is TRBJ2-7, the V gene TRBV6-6; TRBD1 matches 7 bases. The CDR3 contains 13 residues. Germline CDR1 reads MNHNY; CDR2 reads SVGAGI (reference sequence). With V trimmed by 4 bases and J by 8 bases, 8 bases remained unmatched. The chain's CDR3 is CASSSHRQGQQYF. The CDR3 region has the DNA TGTGCCAGCAGTTCCCATCGACAGGGCCAGCAGTACTTC.

The chain uses TRBV20-1 and TRBJ2-1, with D possibly TRBD2 on 5 matching bases. V lost 0 bases, J lost 10 bases, and 16 bases lay in between. The CDR3 totals 14 residues. The germline CDR1 and CDR2 sequences are DFQATT and SNEGSKA (reference sequence). CDR3 residues: CSARDLGISAEQFF. CDR3 in DNA: TGCAGTGCTAGAGATCTCGGGATCTCAGCGGAGCAGTTCTTC.

The table lists this clonotype with a few counts. J is TRBJ2-5 and V is TRBV12-3 or TRBV12-4; 13 nucleotides line up with TRBD2. The end of the DNA fits TRBJ2-7 better, so the J call may be wrong. This CDR3 is built from 16 residues. CDR3 sequence reads: CASSLGTSGGPYEQYF. As DNA, the CDR3 is TGTGCCAGCAGTTTAGGGACTAGCGGGGGCCCCTACGAGCAGTACTTC.

The V call is TRBV20-1, the J call TRBJ2-1; 8 positions match TRBD1. The CDR3 covers 17 residues. V trimming: 2 bases; J trimming: 7 bases; junction bases outside the gene matches: 16. Germline lookup yields CDR1 DFQATT and CDR2 SNEGSKA (reference sequence). CDR3: CSARPFRGTGDLNEQFF. As DNA, the CDR3 is TGCAGTGCTAGACCCTTCCGAGGGACAGGCGACCTTAATGAGCAGTTCTTC.

The V gene is TRBV20-1, the J gene TRBJ2-1; 10 bases match TRBD2. Germline assignment: CDR1 DFQATT and CDR2 SNEGSKA (reference sequence). The length of the CDR3 is 14 residues. J lost 6 bases, V lost 6 bases, and 8 bases had no gene match. This CDR3 reads CSAFSGRMFNEQFF. The CDR3 bases are TGCAGTGCCTTTAGCGGGAGGATGTTCAATGAGCAGTTCTTC.